This TCR beta chain appears in the sequencing data of a study of brain T cells in children with intractable seizures. The time point here: blood from clinic visit 5 months post-surgery; TSC patient then seizure free. The CDR3 sequence is 16 residues long. V dropped 0 bases and J dropped 10; count of bases not matched to a gene: 9. Germline lookup yields CDR1 SGHDT and CDR2 YYEEEE. Profiling relied on immunoSEQ multiplex PCR, and the TCRdb table lists in-frame clones only, not all of them. The sample contains 300,000 to 400,000 clones, 85% to 95% of which appear only once. The chain combines TRBV5-6 with TRBJ2-1, with TRBD2 matching over 11 bases. This sample comprised peripheral blood, obtained more than 4 months after surgery. This TCR was sampled from a boy under two years old with tuberous sclerosis and intractable seizures. The DNA of the CDR3 is TGTGCCAGCAGCTTGGCCGGGTCTAGCGGGAGGAGGGAGCAGTTCTTC. It codes for CASSLAGSSGRREQFF.